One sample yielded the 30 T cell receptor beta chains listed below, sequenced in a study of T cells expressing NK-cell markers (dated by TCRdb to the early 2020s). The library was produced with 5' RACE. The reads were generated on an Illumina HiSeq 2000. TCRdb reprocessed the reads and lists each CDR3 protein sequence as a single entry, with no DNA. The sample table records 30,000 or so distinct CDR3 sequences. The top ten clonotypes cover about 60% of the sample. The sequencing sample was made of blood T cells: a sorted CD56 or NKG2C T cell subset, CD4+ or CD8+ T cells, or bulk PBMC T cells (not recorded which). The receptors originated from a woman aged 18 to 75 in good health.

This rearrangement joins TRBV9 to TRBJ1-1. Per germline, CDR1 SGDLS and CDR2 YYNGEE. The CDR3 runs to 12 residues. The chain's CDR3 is CASRPANTEAFF.

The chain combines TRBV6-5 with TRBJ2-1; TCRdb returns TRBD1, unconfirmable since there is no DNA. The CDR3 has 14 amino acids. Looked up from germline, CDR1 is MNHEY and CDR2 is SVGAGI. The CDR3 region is CASSSLDRYNEQFF.

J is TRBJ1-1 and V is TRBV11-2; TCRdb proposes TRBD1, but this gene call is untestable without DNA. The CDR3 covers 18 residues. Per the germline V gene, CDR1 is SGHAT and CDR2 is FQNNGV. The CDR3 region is CASSQDGWGGERWAEAFF.

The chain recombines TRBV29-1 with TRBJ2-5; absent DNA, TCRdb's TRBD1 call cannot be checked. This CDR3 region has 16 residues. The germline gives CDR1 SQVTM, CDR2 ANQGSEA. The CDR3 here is CSVEGKYRGPQETQYF.

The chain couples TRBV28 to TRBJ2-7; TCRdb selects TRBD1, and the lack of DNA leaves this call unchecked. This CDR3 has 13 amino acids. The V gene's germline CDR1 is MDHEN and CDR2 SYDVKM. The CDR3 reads CASVWTGSYEQYF.

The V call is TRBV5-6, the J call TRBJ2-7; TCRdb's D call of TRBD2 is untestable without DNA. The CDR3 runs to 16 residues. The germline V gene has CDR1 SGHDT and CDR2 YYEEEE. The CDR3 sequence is CASSPWGLANSYEQYF.

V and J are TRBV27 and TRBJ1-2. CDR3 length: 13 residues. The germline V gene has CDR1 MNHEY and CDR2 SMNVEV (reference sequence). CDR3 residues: CASSFSQTYGYTF.

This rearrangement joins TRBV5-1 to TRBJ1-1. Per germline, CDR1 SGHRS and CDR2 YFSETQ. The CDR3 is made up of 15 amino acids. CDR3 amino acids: CASSLGGFLNTEAFF.

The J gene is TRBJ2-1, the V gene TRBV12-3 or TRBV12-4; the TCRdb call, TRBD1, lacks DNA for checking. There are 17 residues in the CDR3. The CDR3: CASSFWGAGDSYNEQFF.

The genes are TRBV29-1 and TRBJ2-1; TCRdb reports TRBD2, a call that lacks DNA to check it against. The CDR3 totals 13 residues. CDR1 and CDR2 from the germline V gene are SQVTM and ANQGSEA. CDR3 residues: CSVVELGGNEQFF.

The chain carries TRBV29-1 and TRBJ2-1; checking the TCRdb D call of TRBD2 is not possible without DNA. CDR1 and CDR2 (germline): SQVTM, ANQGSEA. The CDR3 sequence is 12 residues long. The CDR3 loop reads CSAFGLAGAWFF.

Here the CDR3 reads CASSLRYIGQGVYEQYF. The chain uses TRBV28 and TRBJ2-7; checking the TCRdb D call of TRBD1 is not possible without DNA. Germline V gene lookup returns CDR1 MDHEN and CDR2 SYDVKM. The CDR3 covers 17 residues.

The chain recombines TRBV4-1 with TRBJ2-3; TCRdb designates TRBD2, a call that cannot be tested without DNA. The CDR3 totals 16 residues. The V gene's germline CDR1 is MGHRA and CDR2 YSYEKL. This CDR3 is CASSPDSGSISDTQYF.

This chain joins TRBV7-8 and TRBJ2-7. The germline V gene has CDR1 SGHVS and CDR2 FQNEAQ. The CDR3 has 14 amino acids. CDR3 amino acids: CASSLSLLLYEQYF.

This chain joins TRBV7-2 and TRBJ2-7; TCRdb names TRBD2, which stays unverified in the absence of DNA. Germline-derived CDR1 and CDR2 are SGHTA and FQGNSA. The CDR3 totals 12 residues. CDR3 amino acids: CAAKGSDGEQYF.

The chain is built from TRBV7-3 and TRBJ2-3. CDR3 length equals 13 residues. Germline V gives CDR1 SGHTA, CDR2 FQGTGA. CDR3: CASSFDRTDTQYF.

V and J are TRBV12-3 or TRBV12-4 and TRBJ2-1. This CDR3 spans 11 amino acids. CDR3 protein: CASSFHNEQFF.

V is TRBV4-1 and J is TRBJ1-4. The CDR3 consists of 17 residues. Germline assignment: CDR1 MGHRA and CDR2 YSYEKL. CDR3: CASSQGPPGAINEKLFF.

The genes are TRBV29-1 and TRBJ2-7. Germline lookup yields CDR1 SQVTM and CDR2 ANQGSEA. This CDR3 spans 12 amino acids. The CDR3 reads CSVGSATYEQYF.

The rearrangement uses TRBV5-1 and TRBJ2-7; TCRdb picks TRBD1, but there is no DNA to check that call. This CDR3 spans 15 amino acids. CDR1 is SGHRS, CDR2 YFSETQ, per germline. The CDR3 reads CASSSTGTGSYEQYF.

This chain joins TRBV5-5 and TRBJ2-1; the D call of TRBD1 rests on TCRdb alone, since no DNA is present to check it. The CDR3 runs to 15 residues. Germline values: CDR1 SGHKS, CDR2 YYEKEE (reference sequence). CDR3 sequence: CASSPRDREGNEQFF.

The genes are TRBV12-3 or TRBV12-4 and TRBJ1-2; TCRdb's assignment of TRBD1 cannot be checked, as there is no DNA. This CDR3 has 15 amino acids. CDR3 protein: CASSPTTGGNYGYTF.

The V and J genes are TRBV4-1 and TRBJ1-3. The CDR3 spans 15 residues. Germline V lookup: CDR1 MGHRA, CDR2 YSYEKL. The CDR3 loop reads CASSQNPGTGNTIYF.

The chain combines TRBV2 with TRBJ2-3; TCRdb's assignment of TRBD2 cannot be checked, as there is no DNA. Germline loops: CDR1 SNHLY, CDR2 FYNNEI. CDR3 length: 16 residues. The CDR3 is CASSDKASGDTDTQYF. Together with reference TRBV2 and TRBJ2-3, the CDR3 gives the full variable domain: EPEVTQTPSHQVTQMGQEVILRCVPISNHLYFYWYRQILGQKVEFLVSFYNNEISEKSEIFDDQFSVERPDGSNFTLKIRSTKLEDSAMYFCASSDKASGDTDTQYFGPGTRLTVL.

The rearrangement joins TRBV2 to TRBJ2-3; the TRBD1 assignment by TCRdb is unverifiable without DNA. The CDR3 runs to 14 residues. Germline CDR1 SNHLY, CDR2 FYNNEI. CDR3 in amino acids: CASSPGGATDTQYF. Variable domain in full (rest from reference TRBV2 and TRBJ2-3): EPEVTQTPSHQVTQMGQEVILRCVPISNHLYFYWYRQILGQKVEFLVSFYNNEISEKSEIFDDQFSVERPDGSNFTLKIRSTKLEDSAMYFCASSPGGATDTQYFGPGTRLTVL.

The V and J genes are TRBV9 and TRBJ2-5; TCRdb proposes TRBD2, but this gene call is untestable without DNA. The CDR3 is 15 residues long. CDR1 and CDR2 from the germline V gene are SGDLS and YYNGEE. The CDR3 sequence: CASSSGTSEVETQYF.

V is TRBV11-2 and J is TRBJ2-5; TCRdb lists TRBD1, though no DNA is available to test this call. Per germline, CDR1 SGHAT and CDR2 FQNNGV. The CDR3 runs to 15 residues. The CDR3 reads CASSLLGGRRETQYF. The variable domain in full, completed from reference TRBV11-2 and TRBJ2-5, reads EAGVAQSPRYKIIEKRQSVAFWCNPISGHATLYWYQQILGQGPKLLIQFQNNGVVDDSQLPKDRFSAERLKGVDSTLKIQPAKLEDSAVYLCASSLLGGRRETQYFGPGTRLLVL.

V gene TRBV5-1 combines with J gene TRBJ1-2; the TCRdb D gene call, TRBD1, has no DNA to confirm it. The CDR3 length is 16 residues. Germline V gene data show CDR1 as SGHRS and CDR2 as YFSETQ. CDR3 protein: CASSLTGTGADYGYTF.

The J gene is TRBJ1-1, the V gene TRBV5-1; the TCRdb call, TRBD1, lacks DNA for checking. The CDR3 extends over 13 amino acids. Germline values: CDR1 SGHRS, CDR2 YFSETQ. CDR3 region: CASSLGVTGEAFF.

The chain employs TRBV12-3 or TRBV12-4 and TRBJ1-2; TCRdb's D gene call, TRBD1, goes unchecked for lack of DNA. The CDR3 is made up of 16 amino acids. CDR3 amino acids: CASNPSTGEFNYGYTF.